What follows describes a single T cell receptor beta chain. The data were obtained in a study of TIL therapy for anti-PD-1-resistant metastatic lung cancer. Study-wide context: Progressing patients received lymphodepletion, expanded TIL infusion and IL-2. Half of patients were current or former smokers.

Time point described: pre-treatment sample, taken before nivolumab and TIL therapy. Patients were adults with stage 4 NSCLC. The libraries were made with immunoSEQ v3. Sequencing used immunoSEQ multiplex PCR; TCRdb keeps in-frame clones, though not all of them. The sample has roughly 58,000 clones, roughly four fifths seen once. Specimen: blood, collected at baseline. This sequence originates from a person between 30 and 79 years old with non-small cell lung cancer.

DNA for the CDR3: TGTGCCAGCAGTTTTCTGAGGGACCATGGCTACACCTTC. It translates to CASSFLRDHGYTF. V gene TRBV28 combines with J gene TRBJ1-2; D might be TRBD1 (5 bases). This CDR3 region has 13 residues. Germline CDR1 is MDHEN and CDR2 is SYDVKM. The V end was cut by 3 bases, the J end by 6 bases, with 11 bases between.